This TCR beta chain was documented in a study of identical twins. Template switching created a universal primer site, and the cDNA included unique molecular identifiers. Each CDR3 protein gets one entry after TCRdb re-called the 5' RACE reads with MiXCR. The sample holds about 240,000 distinct CDR3 sequences, roughly an eighth seen once. The CDR3 totals 16 residues. V lost 3 bases to trimming and J lost 6 bases; unmatched junction nucleotides: 13. The V gene's germline CDR1 is SEHNR and CDR2 FQNEAQ (reference sequence). In this sample, this clonotype turned up once. These data were also reused for a study on yellow fever vaccine responses in identical twins.

The J gene is TRBJ1-2, the V gene TRBV7-9; the match to TRBD1 covers 7 bases. This TCR came from a woman aged 18-29 years in good health. Sequencing was done on a sample of memory (CD45RO+) T cells sorted from blood. The CDR3 DNA reads TGTGCCAGCAGCTTCGAACAGGGGAGATTGGGGGATGGCTACACCTTC. It yields the protein CASSFEQGRLGDGYTF.